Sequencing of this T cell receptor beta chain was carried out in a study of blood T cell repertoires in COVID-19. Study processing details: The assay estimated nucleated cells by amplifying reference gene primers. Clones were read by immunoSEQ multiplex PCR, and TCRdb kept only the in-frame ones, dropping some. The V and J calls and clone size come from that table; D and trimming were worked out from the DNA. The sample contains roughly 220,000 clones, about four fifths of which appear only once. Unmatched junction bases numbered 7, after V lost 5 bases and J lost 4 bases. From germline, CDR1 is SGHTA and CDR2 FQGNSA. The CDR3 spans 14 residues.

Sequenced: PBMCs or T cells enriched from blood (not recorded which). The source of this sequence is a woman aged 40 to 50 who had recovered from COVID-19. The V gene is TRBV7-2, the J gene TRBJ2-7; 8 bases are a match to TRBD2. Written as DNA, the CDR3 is TGTGCCAGCAGCCCCAGCACGGGGGGGTACGAGCAGTACTTC. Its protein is CASSPSTGGYEQYF.